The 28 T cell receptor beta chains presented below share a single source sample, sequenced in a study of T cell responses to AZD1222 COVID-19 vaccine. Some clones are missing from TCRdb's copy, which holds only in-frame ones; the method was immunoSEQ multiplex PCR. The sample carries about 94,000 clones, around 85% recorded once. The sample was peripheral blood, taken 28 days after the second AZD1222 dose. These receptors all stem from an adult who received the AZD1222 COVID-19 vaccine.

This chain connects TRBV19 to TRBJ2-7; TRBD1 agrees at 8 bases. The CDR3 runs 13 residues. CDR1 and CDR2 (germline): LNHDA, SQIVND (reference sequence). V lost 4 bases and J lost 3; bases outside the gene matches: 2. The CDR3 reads CASSTGTGYEQYF. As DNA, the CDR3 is TGTGCCAGTAGTACGGGGACAGGCTACGAGCAGTACTTC.

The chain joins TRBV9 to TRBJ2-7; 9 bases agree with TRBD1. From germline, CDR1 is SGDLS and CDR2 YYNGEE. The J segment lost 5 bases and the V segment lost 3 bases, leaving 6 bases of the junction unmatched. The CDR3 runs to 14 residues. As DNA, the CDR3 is TGTGCCAGCAGCGCGTGGGACAGGGCTAACGAGCAGTACTTC. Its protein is CASSAWDRANEQYF.

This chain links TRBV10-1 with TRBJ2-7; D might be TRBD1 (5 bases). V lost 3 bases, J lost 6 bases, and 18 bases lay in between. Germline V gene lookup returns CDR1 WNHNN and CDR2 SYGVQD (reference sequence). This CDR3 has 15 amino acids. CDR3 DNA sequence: TGCGCCAGCAGTGAAGACAGCACCTTGGTAGGCGAGCAGTACTTC. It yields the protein CASSEDSTLVGEQYF.

The CDR3 loop reads CASLQGIQYF. CDR3 nucleotide sequence: TGTGCCAGCCTACAGGGCATTCAGTACTTC. The rearrangement links TRBV27 to TRBJ2-4; possibly TRBD1 for D (6 bases). V lost 8 bases to trimming and J lost 9 bases, with 8 bases between them. CDR1 is MNHEY, CDR2 SMNVEV, per germline (reference sequence). The length of the CDR3 is 10 residues.

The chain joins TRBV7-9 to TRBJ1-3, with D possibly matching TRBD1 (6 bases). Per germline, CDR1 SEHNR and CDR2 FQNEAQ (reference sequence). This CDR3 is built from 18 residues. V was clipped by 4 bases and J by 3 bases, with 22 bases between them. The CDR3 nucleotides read TGTGCCAGCAGCTCCTACTCAACGGCCAGGGGAGGTGGAAACACCATATATTTT. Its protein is CASSSYSTARGGGNTIYF.

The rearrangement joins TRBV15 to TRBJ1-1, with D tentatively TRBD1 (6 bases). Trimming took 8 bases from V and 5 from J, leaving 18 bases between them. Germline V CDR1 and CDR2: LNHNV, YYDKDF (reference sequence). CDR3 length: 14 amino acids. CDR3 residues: CATGPGVSWTEAFF. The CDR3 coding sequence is TGTGCCACCGGGCCAGGGGTTAGTTGGACTGAAGCTTTCTTT.

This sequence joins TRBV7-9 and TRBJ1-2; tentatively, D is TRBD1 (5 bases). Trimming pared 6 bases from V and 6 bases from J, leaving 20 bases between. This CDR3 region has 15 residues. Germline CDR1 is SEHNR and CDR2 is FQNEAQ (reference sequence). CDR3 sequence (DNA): TGTGCCAGCAGTCGGGGGGTACCCGGTGTGAATGGCTACACCTTC. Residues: CASSRGVPGVNGYTF.

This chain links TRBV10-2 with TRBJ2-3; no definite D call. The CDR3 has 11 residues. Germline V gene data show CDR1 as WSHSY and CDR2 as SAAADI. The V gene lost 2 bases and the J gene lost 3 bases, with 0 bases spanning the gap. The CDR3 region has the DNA TGCGCCAGCAGTGAGACAGATACGCAGTATTTT. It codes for CASSETDTQYF.

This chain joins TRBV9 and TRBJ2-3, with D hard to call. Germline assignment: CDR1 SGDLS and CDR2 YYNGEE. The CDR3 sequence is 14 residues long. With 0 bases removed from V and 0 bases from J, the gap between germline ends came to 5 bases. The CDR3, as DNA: TGTGCCAGCAGCGTAGCTCCTAGCACAGATACGCAGTATTTT. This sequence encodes CASSVAPSTDTQYF.

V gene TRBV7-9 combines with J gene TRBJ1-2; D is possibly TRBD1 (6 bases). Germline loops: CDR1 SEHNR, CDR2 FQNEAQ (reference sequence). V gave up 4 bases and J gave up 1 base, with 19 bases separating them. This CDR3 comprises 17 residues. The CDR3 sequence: CASSSRDGGRNNYGYTF. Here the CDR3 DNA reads TGTGCCAGCAGCTCACGTGATGGGGGCAGGAATAACTATGGCTACACCTTC.

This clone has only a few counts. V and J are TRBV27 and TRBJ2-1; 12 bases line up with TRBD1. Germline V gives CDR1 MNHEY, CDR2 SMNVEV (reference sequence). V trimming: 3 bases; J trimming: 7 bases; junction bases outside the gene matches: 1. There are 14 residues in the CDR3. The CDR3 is CASSLGQGANEQFF. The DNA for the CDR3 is TGTGCCAGCAGTTTGGGACAGGGGGCGAATGAGCAGTTCTTC.

For the CDR3, the DNA is TGTGCCAGCAGTCCAGGAAATGGGAGAGGGACCCAGTACTTC. Translated: CASSPGNGRGTQYF. The gene calls are TRBV28 and TRBJ2-5, with TRBD2 as a possible D gene (5 bases). V lost 5 bases, J lost 7 bases, and 17 bases lay in between. CDR3 size: 14 residues. The germline V gene has CDR1 MDHEN and CDR2 SYDVKM.

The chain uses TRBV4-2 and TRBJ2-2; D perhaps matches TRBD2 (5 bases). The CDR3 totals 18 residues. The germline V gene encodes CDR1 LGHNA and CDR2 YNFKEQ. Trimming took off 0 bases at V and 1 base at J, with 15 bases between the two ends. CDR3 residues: CASSQDRARRGNTGELFF. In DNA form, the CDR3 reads TGTGCCAGCAGCCAAGATCGGGCTAGACGGGGGAACACCGGGGAGCTGTTTTTT.

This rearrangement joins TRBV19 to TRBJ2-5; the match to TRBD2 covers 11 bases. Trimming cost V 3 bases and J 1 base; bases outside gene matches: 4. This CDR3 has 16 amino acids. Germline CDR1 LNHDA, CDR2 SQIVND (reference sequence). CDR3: CASSIRLAGSQETQYF. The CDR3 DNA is TGTGCCAGTAGTATCAGACTAGCGGGGTCCCAAGAGACCCAGTACTTC.

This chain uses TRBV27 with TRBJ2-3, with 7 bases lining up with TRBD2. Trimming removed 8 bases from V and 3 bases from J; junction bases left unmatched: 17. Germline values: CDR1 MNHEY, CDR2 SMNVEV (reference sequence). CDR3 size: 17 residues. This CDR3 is CASVAGGPQAGTDTQYF. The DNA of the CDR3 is TGTGCCAGCGTCGCGGGCGGCCCCCAAGCGGGGACAGATACGCAGTATTTT.

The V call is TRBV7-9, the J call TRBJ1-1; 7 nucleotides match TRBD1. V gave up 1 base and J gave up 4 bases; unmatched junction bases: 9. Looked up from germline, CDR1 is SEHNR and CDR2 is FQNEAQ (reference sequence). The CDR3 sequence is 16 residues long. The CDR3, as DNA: TGTGCCAGCAGCTTAGGACAGGGCATTCAGGGCACTGAAGCTTTCTTT. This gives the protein CASSLGQGIQGTEAFF. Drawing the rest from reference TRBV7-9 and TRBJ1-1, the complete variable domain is DTGVSQNPRHKITKRGQNVTFRCDPISEHNRLYWYRQTLGQGPEFLTYFQNEAQLEKSRLLSDRFSAERPKGSFSTLEIQRTEQGDSAMYLCASSLGQGIQGTEAFFGQGTRLTVV.

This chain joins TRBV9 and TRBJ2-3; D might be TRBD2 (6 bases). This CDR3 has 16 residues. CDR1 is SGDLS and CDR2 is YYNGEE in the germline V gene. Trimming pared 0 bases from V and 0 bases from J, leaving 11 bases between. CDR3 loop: CASSVGAGSSTDTQYF. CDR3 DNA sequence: TGTGCCAGCAGCGTAGGGGCGGGATCTAGCACAGATACGCAGTATTTT.

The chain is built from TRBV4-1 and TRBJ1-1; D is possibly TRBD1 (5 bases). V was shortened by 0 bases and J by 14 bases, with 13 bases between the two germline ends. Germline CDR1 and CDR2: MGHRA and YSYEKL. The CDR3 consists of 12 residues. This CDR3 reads CASSQDEGRSFF. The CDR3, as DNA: TGCGCCAGCAGCCAAGATGAGGGGCGATCCTTCTTT.

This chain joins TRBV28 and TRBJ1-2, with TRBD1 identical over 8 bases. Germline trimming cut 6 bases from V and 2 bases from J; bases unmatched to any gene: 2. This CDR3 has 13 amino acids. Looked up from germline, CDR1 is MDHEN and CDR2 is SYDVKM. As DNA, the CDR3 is TGTGCCAGCAGGGGGACAGGCAACTATGGCTACACCTTC. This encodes CASRGTGNYGYTF.

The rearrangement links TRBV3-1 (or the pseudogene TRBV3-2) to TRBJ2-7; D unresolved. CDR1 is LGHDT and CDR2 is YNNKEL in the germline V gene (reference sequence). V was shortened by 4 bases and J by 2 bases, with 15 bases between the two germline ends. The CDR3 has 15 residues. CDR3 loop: CASSLNLLGTYEQYF. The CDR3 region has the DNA TGTGCCAGCAGCCTCAACCTATTAGGTACCTACGAGCAGTACTTC.

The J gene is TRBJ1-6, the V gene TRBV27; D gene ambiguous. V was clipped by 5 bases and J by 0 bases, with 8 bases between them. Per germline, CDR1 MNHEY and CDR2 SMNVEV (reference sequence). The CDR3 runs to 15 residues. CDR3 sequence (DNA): TGTGCCAGCAGTCCGGAGACCTCCTATAATTCACCCCTCCACTTT. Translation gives CASSPETSYNSPLHF.

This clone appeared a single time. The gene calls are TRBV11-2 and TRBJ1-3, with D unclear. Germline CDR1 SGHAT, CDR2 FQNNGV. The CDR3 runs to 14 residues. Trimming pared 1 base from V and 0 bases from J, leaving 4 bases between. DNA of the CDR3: TGTGCCAGCAGCTTAGCCTCCTCTGGAAACACCATATATTTT. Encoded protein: CASSLASSGNTIYF.

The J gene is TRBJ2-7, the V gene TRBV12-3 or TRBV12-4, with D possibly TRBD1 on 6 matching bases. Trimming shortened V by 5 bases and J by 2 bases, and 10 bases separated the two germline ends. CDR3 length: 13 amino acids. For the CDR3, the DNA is TGTGCCAGCAGTCCGACAGGAACCTACGAGCAGTACTTC. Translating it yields CASSPTGTYEQYF.

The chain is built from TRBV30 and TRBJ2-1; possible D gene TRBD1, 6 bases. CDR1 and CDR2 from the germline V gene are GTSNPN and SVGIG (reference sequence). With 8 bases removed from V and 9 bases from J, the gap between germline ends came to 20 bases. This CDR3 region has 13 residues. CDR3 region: CAAGTIAYGEQFF. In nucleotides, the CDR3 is TGTGCCGCCGGGACAATCGCCTACGGTGAGCAGTTCTTC.

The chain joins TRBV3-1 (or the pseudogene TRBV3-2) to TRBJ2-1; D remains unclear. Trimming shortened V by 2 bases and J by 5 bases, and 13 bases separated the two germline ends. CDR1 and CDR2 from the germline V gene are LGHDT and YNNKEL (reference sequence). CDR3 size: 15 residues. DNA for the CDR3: TGTGCCAGCAGCCAACGGCAGCTAGGCAACAATGAGCAGTTCTTC. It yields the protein CASSQRQLGNNEQFF.

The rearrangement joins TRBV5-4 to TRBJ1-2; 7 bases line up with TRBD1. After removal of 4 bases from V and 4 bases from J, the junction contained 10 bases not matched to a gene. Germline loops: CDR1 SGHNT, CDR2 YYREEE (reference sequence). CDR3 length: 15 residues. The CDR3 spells CASSQSTGFAYGYTF. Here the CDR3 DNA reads TGTGCCAGCAGCCAATCGACAGGGTTCGCCTATGGCTACACCTTC.

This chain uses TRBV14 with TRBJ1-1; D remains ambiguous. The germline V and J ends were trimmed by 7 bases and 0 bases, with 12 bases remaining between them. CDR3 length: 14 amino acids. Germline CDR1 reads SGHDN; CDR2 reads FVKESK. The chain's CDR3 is CASKGGGLNTEAFF. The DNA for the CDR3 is TGTGCCAGCAAGGGAGGAGGGTTGAACACTGAAGCTTTCTTT. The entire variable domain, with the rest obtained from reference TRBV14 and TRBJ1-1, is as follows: EAGVTQFPSHSVIEKGQTVTLRCDPISGHDNLYWYRRVMGKEIKFLLHFVKESKQDESGMPNNRFLAERTGGTYSTLKVQPAELEDSGVYFCASKGGGLNTEAFFGQGTRLTVV.

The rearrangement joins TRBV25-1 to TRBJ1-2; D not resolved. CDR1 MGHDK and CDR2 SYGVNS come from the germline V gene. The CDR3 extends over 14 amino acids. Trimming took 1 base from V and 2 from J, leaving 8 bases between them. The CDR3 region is CASSESGDNYGYTF. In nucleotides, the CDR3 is TGTGCCAGCAGTGAATCTGGAGACAACTATGGCTACACCTTC.